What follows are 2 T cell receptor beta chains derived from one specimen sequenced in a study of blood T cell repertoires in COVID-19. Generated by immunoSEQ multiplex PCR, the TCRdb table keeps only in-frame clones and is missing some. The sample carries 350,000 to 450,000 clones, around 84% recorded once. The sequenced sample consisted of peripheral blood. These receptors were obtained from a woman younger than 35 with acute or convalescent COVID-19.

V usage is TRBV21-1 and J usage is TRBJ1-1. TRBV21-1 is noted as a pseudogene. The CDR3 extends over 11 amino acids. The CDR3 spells CASSKEGMAFF. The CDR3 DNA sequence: TGTGCCAGCAGCAAGGAGGGTATGGCTTTCTTT.

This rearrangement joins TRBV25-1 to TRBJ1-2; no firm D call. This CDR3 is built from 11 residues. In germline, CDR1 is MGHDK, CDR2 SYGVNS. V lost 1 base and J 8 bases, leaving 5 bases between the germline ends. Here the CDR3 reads CASSESGGYTF. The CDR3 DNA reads TGTGCCAGCAGTGAATCGGGGGGCTACACCTTC.